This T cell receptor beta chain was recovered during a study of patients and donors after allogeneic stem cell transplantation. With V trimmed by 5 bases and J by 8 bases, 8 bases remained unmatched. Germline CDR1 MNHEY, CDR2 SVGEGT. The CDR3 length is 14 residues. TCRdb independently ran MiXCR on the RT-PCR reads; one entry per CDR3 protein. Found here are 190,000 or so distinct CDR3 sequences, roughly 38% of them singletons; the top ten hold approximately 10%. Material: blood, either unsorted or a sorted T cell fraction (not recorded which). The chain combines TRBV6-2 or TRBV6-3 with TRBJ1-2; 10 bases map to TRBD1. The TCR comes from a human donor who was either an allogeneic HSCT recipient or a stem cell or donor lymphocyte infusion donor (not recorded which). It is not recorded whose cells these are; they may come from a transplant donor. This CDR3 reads CASSRDSTGGGYTF. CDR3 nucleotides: TGTGCCAGCAGTCGAGACTCGACAGGGGGCGGCTACACCTTC.